This T cell receptor beta chain was identified during a study of shared clonotypes between healthy human individuals. Measured with immunoSEQ multiplex PCR; TCRdb has only the in-frame clones, and not every one. The sample lists millions of clones, about 92% occurring once. The CDR3 covers 15 residues. Germline V gene sequence: CDR1 SGHAT, CDR2 FQNNGV. The ends lost 1 base at V and 5 bases at J; junction bases unmatched: 6. As defined, naive CD8 cells were CD45RO-negative and positively selected for CCR7, with terminally differentiated effector memory CD45RA+ cells excluded. Sequencing was carried out using naive CD8+ T cells from PBMCs. The TCR sequence derives from a man between 18 and 35 years old in good health. Some clones in this sample may be carry-over from other donors' samples. The J gene is TRBJ2-7, the V gene TRBV11-2, with 9 bases fitting TRBD1. CDR3 nucleotide sequence: TGTGCCAGCAGCTTAGGACAGGGGGTGTTCCACGAGCAGTACTTC. Translation: CASSLGQGVFHEQYF. The full variable domain, with the rest looked up from reference TRBV11-2 and TRBJ2-7, is EAGVAQSPRYKIIEKRQSVAFWCNPISGHATLYWYQQILGQGPKLLIQFQNNGVVDDSQLPKDRFSAERLKGVDSTLKIQPAKLEDSAVYLCASSLGQGVFHEQYFGPGTRLTVT.